The present T cell receptor beta chain was sequenced within a study of blood T cell repertoires in COVID-19. Per the germline V gene, CDR1 is KGHSH and CDR2 is LQKENI. J lost 3 bases, V lost 8 bases, and 0 bases had no gene match. The CDR3 has 11 residues. Generated by immunoSEQ multiplex PCR, the TCRdb table keeps only in-frame clones and is missing some. The sample has some 400,000 clones; more than 85% are singletons. The sequenced material came from peripheral blood. The chain recombines TRBV18 with TRBJ2-7; 8 nucleotides match TRBD1. The TCR originated in a human donor in a cohort sampled during active COVID-19. The CDR3 nucleotides read TGTGCCAGCGGACAGGGCTACGAGCAGTACTTC. Its translation is CASGQGYEQYF. The complete variable domain, with remaining parts taken from reference TRBV18 and TRBJ2-7, reads NAGVMQNPRHLVRRRGQEARLRCSPMKGHSHVYWYRQLPEEGLKFMVYLQKENIIDESGMPKERFSAEFPKEGPSILRIQQVVRGDSAAYFCASGQGYEQYFGPGTRLTVT.